This T cell receptor (beta chain) came from a study of radiation and T cells in renal cell carcinoma. About the study: Nephrectomy followed 15 Gy stereotactic body radiation by 4 weeks.

Repertoires were generated with immunoSEQ multiplex PCR, while TCRdb's copy carries only in-frame clones and drops some. Among roughly 120,000 clones listed, roughly 80% were seen once. As for time point: baseline pretreatment blood. Stated treatment: 15 Gy SBRT to primary tumor, nephrectomy 4 weeks later. The patient's renal cell carcinoma had clear cell pathology. Trimming stripped 1 base from V and 5 bases from J, with 9 bases between. The CDR3 runs 14 residues. Germline V gives CDR1 LGHNA, CDR2 YSLEER. The sequences come from blood, collected from a patient whose treatment included radiotherapy and nephrectomy. This clonotype was sampled from a woman aged 55-70 years with renal cell carcinoma. The V gene is TRBV4-3, the J gene TRBJ2-1; perhaps TRBD2 as D (6 bases). DNA of the CDR3: TGCGCCAGCAGCCAAGCGGGAGACCACAATGAGCAGTTCTTC. This gives the protein CASSQAGDHNEQFF.